The 26 T cell receptor beta chains below come from one sample, sequenced in a study of blood T cell repertoires in COVID-19. TCRdb's copy holds only in-frame clones and misses some; the assay was immunoSEQ multiplex PCR. This sample has 100,000 to 150,000 clones, with about 70% found just once. Sequencing was carried out using peripheral blood. The receptors derive from a woman in her seventies with acute or convalescent COVID-19.

This clone occurred a few times. The chain combines TRBV14 with TRBJ1-6, with D unclear. Germline CDR1 is SGHDN and CDR2 is FVKESK. This CDR3 region has 19 residues. The V end lost 1 base, the J end lost 4 bases, and 20 bases lay between the germline ends. In nucleotides, the CDR3 is TGTGCCAGCAGCCAAGGGGTAATCGGCGGCGGTGGGTATAATTCACCCCTCCACTTT. The encoded protein is CASSQGVIGGGGYNSPLHF.

V and J are TRBV5-1 and TRBJ1-2; 8 positions match TRBD1. CDR1 and CDR2 (germline): SGHRS, YFSETQ. Germline trimming cut 4 bases from V and 4 bases from J; bases unmatched to any gene: 12. The CDR3 loop spans 16 amino acids. CDR3 DNA sequence: TGCGCCAGCAGCCCATTGGTCTCAACAGGGGGCTATGGCTACACCTTC. Translation: CASSPLVSTGGYGYTF.

The rearrangement joins TRBV20-1 to TRBJ2-5; 7 bases fit TRBD2. The length of the CDR3 is 16 residues. V lost 3 bases to trimming and J lost 7 bases; unmatched junction nucleotides: 17. CDR1 and CDR2 (germline): DFQATT, SNEGSKA (reference sequence). The CDR3 region is CSASPPGLRTVGTQYF. DNA of the CDR3: TGCAGTGCTAGTCCCCCGGGACTAAGAACTGTCGGGACCCAGTACTTC.

This clone was found a few times. The sample carries other DNA sequences with the same CDR3. CDR3 amino acids: CASSLDRLSYEQYF. CDR3 bases: TGTGCCAGCAGTTTGGACAGGCTCTCCTACGAGCAGTACTTC. This rearrangement joins TRBV7-2 to TRBJ2-7; the match to TRBD1 covers 7 bases. Germline loops: CDR1 SGHTA, CDR2 FQGNSA. Trimming removed 6 bases from V and 0 bases from J; junction bases left unmatched: 5. The CDR3 sequence is 14 residues long.

This chain connects TRBV5-1 to TRBJ2-7; D might be TRBD1 (5 bases). The CDR3 runs 14 residues. The germline gives CDR1 SGHRS, CDR2 YFSETQ. Trimming stripped 0 bases from V and 4 bases from J, with 11 bases between. CDR3 loop: CASSLVTDSYEQYF. CDR3 nucleotides: TGCGCCAGCAGCTTGGTGACAGATTCTTACGAGCAGTACTTC.

The CDR3 DNA is TGTGCCAGCAGCTCCCCTCCCCCACAGGGTGAGCAGTTCTTC. Translated: CASSSPPPQGEQFF. V is TRBV7-2 and J is TRBJ2-1, with D possibly TRBD1 on 6 matching bases. CDR1 SGHTA and CDR2 FQGNSA come from the germline V gene. This CDR3 contains 14 residues. V dropped 4 bases and J dropped 9 bases, with 16 bases sitting between them.

In DNA, the CDR3 is TGTGCCAGCTCACCATTTGGGACACTCAATGAAAAACTGTTTTTT. The encoded protein is CASSPFGTLNEKLFF. The chain links TRBV18 to TRBJ1-4, with a tentative D call TRBD1 (6 bases). Germline CDR1 is KGHSH and CDR2 is LQKENI. The ends were cut back, 2 bases at V and 5 bases at J, with 12 bases in the middle. The CDR3 runs 15 residues.

The rearrangement joins TRBV5-4 to TRBJ2-3; TRBD1 is a possible D gene (5 bases). CDR3 length: 14 amino acids. Trimming removed 0 bases at V and 5 bases at J, with 10 bases between. Per germline, CDR1 SGHNT and CDR2 YYREEE (reference sequence). Here the CDR3 reads CASSLARAKDTQYF. The CDR3 coding sequence is TGTGCCAGCAGCTTGGCCAGGGCCAAAGATACGCAGTATTTT.

This clone was counted only a few times. The V and J genes are TRBV28 and TRBJ1-5; D remains ambiguous. Trimming removed 6 bases from V and 5 bases from J, with 11 bases in between. CDR3 length: 13 residues. Germline V gene lookup returns CDR1 MDHEN and CDR2 SYDVKM. CDR3 nucleotides: TGTGCCAGCAGGAACCCCGGGGATCAGCCCCAGCATTTT. Amino acids: CASRNPGDQPQHF.

The genes are TRBV28 and TRBJ1-3; 7 nucleotides agree with TRBD1. Trimming at V came to 8 bases and at J to 1 base, leaving 11 bases not matched to a gene. The CDR3 consists of 16 residues. Germline CDR1 is MDHEN and CDR2 is SYDVKM. CDR3 region: CASSQGGMSSGNTIYF. The DNA for the CDR3 is TGTGCCAGCTCCCAAGGGGGCATGTCTTCTGGAAACACCATATATTTT.

This chain joins TRBV11-1 and TRBJ2-5; the match to TRBD2 covers 9 bases. Looked up from germline, CDR1 is SGHAT and CDR2 is FQDESV (reference sequence). The CDR3 loop spans 14 amino acids. The V and J ends lost 1 base and 3 bases, in that order; junction bases with no gene match: 0. This chain's CDR3 is CASSLGTSEETQYF. The CDR3 nucleotides are TGTGCCAGCAGCTTAGGGACTAGCGAAGAGACCCAGTACTTC.

The chain employs TRBV30 and TRBJ1-1; no reliable D call. The CDR3 loop spans 15 amino acids. Germline lookup yields CDR1 GTSNPN and CDR2 SVGIG (reference sequence). This CDR3 reads CAVTSGREGNTEAFF. CDR3 coding DNA: TGTGCGGTCACCTCCGGACGAGAGGGGAACACTGAAGCTTTCTTT.

The CDR3 region is CASSIVIAGYNEQFF. The DNA of the CDR3 is TGTGCCAGTAGTATAGTTATAGCGGGGTACAATGAGCAGTTCTTC. The chain carries TRBV19 and TRBJ2-1; 8 nucleotides match TRBD2. This CDR3 has 15 residues. Germline V gene data show CDR1 as LNHDA and CDR2 as SQIVND (reference sequence). The V segment lost 1 base and the J segment 4 bases; nucleotides outside the gene matches: 3. The variable domain in full, with the rest retrieved from reference TRBV19 and TRBJ2-1, is DGGITQSPKYLFRKEGQNVTLSCEQNLNHDAMYWYRQDPGQGLRLIYYSQIVNDFQKGDIAEGYSVSREKKESFPLTVTSAQKNPTAFYLCASSIVIAGYNEQFFGPGTRLTVL.

The V call is TRBV29-1, the J call TRBJ2-7; TRBD2 matches at 9 bases. The V gene's germline CDR1 is SQVTM and CDR2 ANQGSEA. This CDR3 contains 13 residues. Germline trimming cut 6 bases from V and 6 bases from J; bases unmatched to any gene: 9. The CDR3 nucleotides read TGCAGCGTGGCCCATAGCGGGAGTGGCGAGCAGTACTTC. Its translation is CSVAHSGSGEQYF.

The rearrangement joins TRBV28 to TRBJ2-7; D is perhaps TRBD1 (6 bases). CDR1 and CDR2 from the germline V gene are MDHEN and SYDVKM. This CDR3 spans 13 amino acids. Trimming stripped 1 base from V and 4 bases from J, with 8 bases between. CDR3 coding DNA: TGTGCCAGCAGTTTATCACAGGGTTACGAGCAGTACTTC. This translates into CASSLSQGYEQYF.

The genes are TRBV18 and TRBJ1-1; tentative D call: TRBD1 (6 bases). Germline V gene lookup returns CDR1 KGHSH and CDR2 LQKENI. Trimming removed 10 bases at V and 1 base at J, with 16 bases between. CDR3 length: 14 residues. The CDR3 loop is CATTSGTKNTEAFF. As DNA, the CDR3 is TGTGCCACGACCTCCGGGACAAAGAACACTGAAGCTTTCTTT. The whole variable domain, filled in from reference TRBV18 and TRBJ1-1, reads NAGVMQNPRHLVRRRGQEARLRCSPMKGHSHVYWYRQLPEEGLKFMVYLQKENIIDESGMPKERFSAEFPKEGPSILRIQQVVRGDSAAYFCATTSGTKNTEAFFGQGTRLTVV.

The V and J genes are TRBV29-1 and TRBJ2-1; D may be TRBD1 (6 bases). With 5 bases removed from V and 5 bases from J, the gap between germline ends came to 16 bases. This CDR3 is 14 amino acids long. Germline loops: CDR1 SQVTM, CDR2 ANQGSEA. The chain's CDR3 is CSVLRGNVHNEQFF. The CDR3 DNA sequence: TGCAGCGTTCTCAGGGGTAACGTCCACAATGAGCAGTTCTTC.

The chain employs TRBV4-3 and TRBJ2-5, with a possible D match to TRBD1 (6 bases). Per germline, CDR1 LGHNA and CDR2 YSLEER. The V and J ends lost 4 bases and 5 bases respectively, with 20 bases between them. The CDR3 spans 16 residues. The CDR3 coding sequence is TGCGCCAGCAGCCTTGGAACAGGGATGGGTTGGGAGACCCAGTACTTC. Its translation: CASSLGTGMGWETQYF.

This clone has just one count. V gene TRBV2 combines with J gene TRBJ1-1, with 7 bases aligning to TRBD1. Germline V gene sequence: CDR1 SNHLY, CDR2 FYNNEI. The CDR3 has 14 residues. V trimming: 5 bases; J trimming: 5 bases; junction bases outside the gene matches: 8. This CDR3 is CASSFNRGDTEAFF. The CDR3 bases are TGTGCCAGCAGTTTTAACAGGGGTGATACTGAAGCTTTCTTT.

This chain joins TRBV5-4 and TRBJ2-7; maybe TRBD2 (5 bases). The length of the CDR3 is 14 residues. The V gene's germline CDR1 is SGHNT and CDR2 YYREEE (reference sequence). V was cut by 5 bases and J by 2 bases, with 14 bases left in between. CDR3 DNA sequence: TGTGCCAGCAGGGCAGCGGAACCTCCCTACGAGCAGTACTTC. Translating it yields CASRAAEPPYEQYF.

This chain connects TRBV6-6 to TRBJ1-1; tentatively, D is TRBD1 (6 bases). Germline V gene data show CDR1 as MNHNY and CDR2 as SVGAGI (reference sequence). The CDR3 consists of 12 residues. V was cut by 6 bases and J by 5 bases, with 10 bases left in between. In DNA form, the CDR3 reads TGTGCCAGCAGGTTCGACAGGACTGAAGCTTTCTTT. Translating gives CASRFDRTEAFF.

The genes are TRBV4-2 and TRBJ2-1; 13 bases are shared with TRBD2. The CDR3 totals 18 residues. Germline V gene data show CDR1 as LGHNA and CDR2 as YNFKEQ. V was clipped by 0 bases and J by 0 bases; unmatched bases: 2. This chain's CDR3 is CASSQEGLAGSSYNEQFF. In DNA form, the CDR3 reads TGTGCCAGCAGCCAAGAGGGACTAGCGGGGAGCTCCTACAATGAGCAGTTCTTC.

This chain joins TRBV6-6 and TRBJ1-5; D might be TRBD1 (6 bases). Looked up from germline, CDR1 is MNHNY and CDR2 is SVGAGI (reference sequence). The CDR3 spans 16 residues. Trimming removed 4 bases from V and 0 bases from J, with 13 bases in between. The CDR3 nucleotides are TGTGCCAGCAGTTCCGGGACATCCCTTAGCAATCAGCCCCAGCATTTT. This sequence encodes CASSSGTSLSNQPQHF.

CDR3 residues: CASSERGSEQYF. CDR3 sequence (DNA): TGTGCCAGCAGTGAAAGGGGGAGCGAGCAGTACTTC. The genes are TRBV6-1 and TRBJ2-7; tentatively, D is TRBD1 (6 bases). This CDR3 has 12 amino acids. Germline assignment: CDR1 MNHNS and CDR2 SASEGT. The V end lost 2 bases, the J end lost 6 bases, and 8 bases lay between the germline ends.

The chain has TRBV19 and TRBJ2-6; D is perhaps TRBD2 (5 bases). Trimming removed 1 base from V and 0 bases from J, with 13 bases in between. CDR3 size: 18 residues. Germline V gene data show CDR1 as LNHDA and CDR2 as SQIVND (reference sequence). CDR3 loop: CASSIGAGLTSGANVLTF. The CDR3 DNA is TGTGCCAGTAGTATAGGGGCGGGTCTTACCTCTGGGGCCAACGTCCTGACTTTC.

The chain couples TRBV4-1 to TRBJ2-1, with 13 bases fitting TRBD2. There are 15 residues in the CDR3. V was pared by 3 bases and J by 6 bases, with 2 bases of the junction left unmatched. From germline, CDR1 is MGHRA and CDR2 YSYEKL. The CDR3 bases are TGCGCCAGCAGCCACACTAGCGGGAGGGGCAATGAGCAGTTCTTC. This codes for CASSHTSGRGNEQFF.